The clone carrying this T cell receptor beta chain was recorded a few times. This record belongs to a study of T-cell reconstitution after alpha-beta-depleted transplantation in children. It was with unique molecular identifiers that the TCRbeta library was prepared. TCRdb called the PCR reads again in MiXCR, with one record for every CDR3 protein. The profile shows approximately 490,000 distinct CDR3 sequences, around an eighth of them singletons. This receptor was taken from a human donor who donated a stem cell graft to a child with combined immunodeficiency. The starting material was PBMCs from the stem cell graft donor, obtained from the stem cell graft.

For the CDR3, the DNA is TGTGCCACCGGGGGGGGTAGCCGGAATGAGCAGTTCTTC. Translating gives CATGGGSRNEQFF. The rearrangement joins TRBV24-1 to TRBJ2-1, with 7 bases that match TRBD2. Germline V gives CDR1 KGHDR, CDR2 SFDVKD. V shed 9 bases, J shed 7 bases, and the junction held 8 bases outside the gene matches. There are 13 residues in the CDR3.